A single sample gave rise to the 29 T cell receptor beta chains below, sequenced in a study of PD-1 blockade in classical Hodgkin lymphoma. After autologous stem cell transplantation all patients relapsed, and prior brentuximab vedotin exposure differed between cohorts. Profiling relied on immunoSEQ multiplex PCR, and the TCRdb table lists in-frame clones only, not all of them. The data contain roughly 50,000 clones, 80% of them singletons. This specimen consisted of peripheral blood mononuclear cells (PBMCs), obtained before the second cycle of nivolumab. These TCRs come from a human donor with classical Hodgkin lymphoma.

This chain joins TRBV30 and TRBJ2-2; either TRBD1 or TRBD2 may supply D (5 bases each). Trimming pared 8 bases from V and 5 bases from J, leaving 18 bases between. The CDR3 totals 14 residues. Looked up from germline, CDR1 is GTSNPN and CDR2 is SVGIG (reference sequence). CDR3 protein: CAHTEGTTTGELFF. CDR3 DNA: TGTGCCCACACTGAGGGGACGACTACCGGGGAGCTGTTTTTT.

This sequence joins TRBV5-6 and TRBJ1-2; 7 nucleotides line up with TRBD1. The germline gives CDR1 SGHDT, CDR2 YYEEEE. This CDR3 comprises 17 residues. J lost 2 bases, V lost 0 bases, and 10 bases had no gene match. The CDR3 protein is CASSLVEGASRNYGYTF. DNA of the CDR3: TGTGCCAGCAGCTTGGTGGAGGGGGCAAGTCGCAACTATGGCTACACCTTC.

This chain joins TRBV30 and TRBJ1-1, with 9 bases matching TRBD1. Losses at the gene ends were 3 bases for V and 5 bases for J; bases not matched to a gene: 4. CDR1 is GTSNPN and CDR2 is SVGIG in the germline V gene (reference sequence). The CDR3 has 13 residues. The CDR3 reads CAWSGTGWTEAFF. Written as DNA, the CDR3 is TGTGCCTGGAGCGGGACAGGGTGGACTGAAGCTTTCTTT.

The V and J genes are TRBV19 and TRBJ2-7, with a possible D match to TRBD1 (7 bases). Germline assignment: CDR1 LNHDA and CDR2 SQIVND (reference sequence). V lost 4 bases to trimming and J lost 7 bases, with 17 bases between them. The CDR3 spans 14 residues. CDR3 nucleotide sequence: TGTGCCAGTAGTACGACTGGACAGGCGGGGGAGCAGTACTTC. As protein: CASSTTGQAGEQYF. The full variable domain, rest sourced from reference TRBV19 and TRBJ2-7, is DGGITQSPKYLFRKEGQNVTLSCEQNLNHDAMYWYRQDPGQGLRLIYYSQIVNDFQKGDIAEGYSVSREKKESFPLTVTSAQKNPTAFYLCASSTTGQAGEQYFGPGTRLTVT.

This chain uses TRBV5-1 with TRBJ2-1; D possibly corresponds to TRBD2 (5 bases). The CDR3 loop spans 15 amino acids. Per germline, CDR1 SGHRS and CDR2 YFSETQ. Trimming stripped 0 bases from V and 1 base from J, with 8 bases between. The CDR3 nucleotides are TGCGCCAGCAGCTTGGCAACGGGGTCCTACAATGAGCAGTTCTTC. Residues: CASSLATGSYNEQFF.

The chain's CDR3 is CASSTRTGGIGTDTQYF. CDR3 coding DNA: TGCGCCAGCAGCACCCGGACAGGAGGGATAGGCACAGATACGCAGTATTTT. The gene calls are TRBV5-1 and TRBJ2-3; tentative D call: TRBD1 (7 bases). Germline V gene lookup returns CDR1 SGHRS and CDR2 YFSETQ. Trimming removed 4 bases from V and 1 base from J, with 19 bases in between. CDR3 length: 17 amino acids.

The CDR3 region has the DNA TGTGCCAGTAGTCCATCCGATAGTGGGGGAGAGGGCTATGGCTACACCTTC. This translates into CASSPSDSGGEGYGYTF. The chain has TRBV19 and TRBJ1-2, with a possible D match to TRBD1 (5 bases). CDR3 length equals 17 residues. The V end was cut by 5 bases, the J end by 4 bases, with 23 bases between. From germline, CDR1 is LNHDA and CDR2 SQIVND (reference sequence).

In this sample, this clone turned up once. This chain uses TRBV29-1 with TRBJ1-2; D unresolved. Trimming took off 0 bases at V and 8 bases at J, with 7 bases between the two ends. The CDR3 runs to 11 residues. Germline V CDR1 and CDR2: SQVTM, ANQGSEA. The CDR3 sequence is CSVEEGNGYTF. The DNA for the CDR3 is TGCAGCGTTGAAGAGGGAAACGGCTACACCTTC.

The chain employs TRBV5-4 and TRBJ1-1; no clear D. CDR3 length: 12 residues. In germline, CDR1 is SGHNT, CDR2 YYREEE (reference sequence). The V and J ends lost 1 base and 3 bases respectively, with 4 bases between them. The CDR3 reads CASSLLDTEAFF. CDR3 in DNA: TGTGCCAGCAGCTTGTTGGACACTGAAGCTTTCTTT.

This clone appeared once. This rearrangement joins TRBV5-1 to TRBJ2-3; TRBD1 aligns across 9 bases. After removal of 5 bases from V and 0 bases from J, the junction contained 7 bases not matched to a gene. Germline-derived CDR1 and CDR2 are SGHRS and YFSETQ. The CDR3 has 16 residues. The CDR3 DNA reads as TGCGCCAGCAGAGCGACGGGGACAGGGAGCACAGATACGCAGTATTTT. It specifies CASRATGTGSTDTQYF.

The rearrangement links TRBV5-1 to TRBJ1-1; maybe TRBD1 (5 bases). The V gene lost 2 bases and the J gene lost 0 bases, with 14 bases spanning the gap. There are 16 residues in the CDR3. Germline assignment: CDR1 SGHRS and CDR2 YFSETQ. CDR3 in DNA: TGCGCCAGCAGCTTCGTTACCGGGACGGTGAACACTGAAGCTTTCTTT. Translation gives CASSFVTGTVNTEAFF.

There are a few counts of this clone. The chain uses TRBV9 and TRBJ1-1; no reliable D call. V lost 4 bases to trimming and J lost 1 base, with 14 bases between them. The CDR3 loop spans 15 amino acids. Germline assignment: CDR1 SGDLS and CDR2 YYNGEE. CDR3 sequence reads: CASSPRGNRNTEAFF. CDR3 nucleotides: TGTGCCAGCAGCCCTCGAGGGAACAGGAACACTGAAGCTTTCTTT.

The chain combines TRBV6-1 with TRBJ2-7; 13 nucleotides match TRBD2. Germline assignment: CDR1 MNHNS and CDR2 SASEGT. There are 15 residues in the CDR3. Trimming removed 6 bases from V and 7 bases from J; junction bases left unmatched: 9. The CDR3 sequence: CASRGTSGTGGEQYF. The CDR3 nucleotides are TGTGCCAGCAGGGGGACTAGCGGGACGGGTGGAGAGCAGTACTTC.

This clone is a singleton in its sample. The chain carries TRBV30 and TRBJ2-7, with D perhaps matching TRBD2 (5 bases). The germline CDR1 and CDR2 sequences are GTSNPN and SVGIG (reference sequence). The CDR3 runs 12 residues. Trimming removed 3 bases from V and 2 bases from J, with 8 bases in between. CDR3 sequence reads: CAWRPTTYEQYF. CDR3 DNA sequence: TGTGCCTGGAGACCGACTACCTACGAGCAGTACTTC.

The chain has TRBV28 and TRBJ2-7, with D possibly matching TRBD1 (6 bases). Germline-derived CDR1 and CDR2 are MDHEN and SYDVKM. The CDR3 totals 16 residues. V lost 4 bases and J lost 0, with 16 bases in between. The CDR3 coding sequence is TGTGCCAGCAGTTCCCTTTGGCAGGGGACCTCCTACGAGCAGTACTTC. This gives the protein CASSSLWQGTSYEQYF.

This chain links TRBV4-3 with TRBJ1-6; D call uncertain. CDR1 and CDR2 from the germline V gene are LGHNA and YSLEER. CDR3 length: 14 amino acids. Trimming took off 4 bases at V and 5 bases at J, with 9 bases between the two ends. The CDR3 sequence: CASSPSLDNSPLHF. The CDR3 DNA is TGCGCCAGCAGCCCTTCGTTAGATAATTCACCCCTCCACTTT.

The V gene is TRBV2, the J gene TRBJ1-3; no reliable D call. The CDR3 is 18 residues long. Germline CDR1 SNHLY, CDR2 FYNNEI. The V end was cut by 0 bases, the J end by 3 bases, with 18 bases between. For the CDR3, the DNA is TGTGCCAGCAGTGAAGCGCTCCATACCCGGTGGGTTGGAAACACCATATATTTT. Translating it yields CASSEALHTRWVGNTIYF.

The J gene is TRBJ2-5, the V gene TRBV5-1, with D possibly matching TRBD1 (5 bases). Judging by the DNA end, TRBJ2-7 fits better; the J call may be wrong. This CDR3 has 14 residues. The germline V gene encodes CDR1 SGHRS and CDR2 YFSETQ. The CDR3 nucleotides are TGCGCCAGCAGCTTGTGGGGCGGAACCTACGAGCAGTACTTC. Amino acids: CASSLWGGTYEQYF.

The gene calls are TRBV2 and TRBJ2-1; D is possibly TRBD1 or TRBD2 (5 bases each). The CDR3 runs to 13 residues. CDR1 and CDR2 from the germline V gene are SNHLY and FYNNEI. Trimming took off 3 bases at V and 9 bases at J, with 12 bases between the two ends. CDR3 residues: CASSEGRSAEQFF. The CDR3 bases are TGTGCCAGCAGTGAGGGACGTAGCGCTGAGCAGTTCTTC.

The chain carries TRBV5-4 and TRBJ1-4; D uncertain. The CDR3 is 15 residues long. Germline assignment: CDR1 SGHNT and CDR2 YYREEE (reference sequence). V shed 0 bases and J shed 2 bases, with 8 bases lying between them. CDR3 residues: CASSLADGTNEKLFF. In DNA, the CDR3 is TGTGCCAGCAGCTTGGCAGACGGGACTAATGAAAAACTGTTTTTT.

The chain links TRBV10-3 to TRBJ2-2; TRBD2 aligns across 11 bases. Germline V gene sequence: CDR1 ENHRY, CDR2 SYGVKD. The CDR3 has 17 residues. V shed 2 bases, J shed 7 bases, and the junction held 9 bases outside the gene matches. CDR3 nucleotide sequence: TGTGCCATCAGTGAGACTAGCGGGGGCCGTCTAGTCGGGGAGCTGTTTTTT. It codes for CAISETSGGRLVGELFF.

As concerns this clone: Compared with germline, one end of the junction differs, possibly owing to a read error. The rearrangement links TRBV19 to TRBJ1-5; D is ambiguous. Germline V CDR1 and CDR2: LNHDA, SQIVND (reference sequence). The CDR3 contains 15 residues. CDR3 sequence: CASSIKMLGNQPQHF. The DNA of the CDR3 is TGTGCCAGTAGTATTAAGATGTTGGGCAACCAGCCCCAGCATTTT.

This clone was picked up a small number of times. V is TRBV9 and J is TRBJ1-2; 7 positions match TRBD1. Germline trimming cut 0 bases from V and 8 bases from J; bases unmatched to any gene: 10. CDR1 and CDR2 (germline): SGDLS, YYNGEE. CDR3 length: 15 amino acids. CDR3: CASSVATGGQWGYTF. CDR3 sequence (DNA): TGTGCCAGCAGCGTAGCTACGGGGGGACAGTGGGGCTACACCTTC.

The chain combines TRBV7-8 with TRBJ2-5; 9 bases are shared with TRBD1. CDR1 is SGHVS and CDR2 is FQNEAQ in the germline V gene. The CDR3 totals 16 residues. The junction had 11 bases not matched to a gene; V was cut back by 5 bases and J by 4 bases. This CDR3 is CASSPPPGTGRETQYF. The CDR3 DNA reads TGTGCCAGCAGCCCACCCCCCGGGACAGGGCGAGAGACCCAGTACTTC.

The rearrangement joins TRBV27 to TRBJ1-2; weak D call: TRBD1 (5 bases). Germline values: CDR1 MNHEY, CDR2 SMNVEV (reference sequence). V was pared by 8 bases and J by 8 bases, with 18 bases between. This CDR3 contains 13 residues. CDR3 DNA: TGTGCCAGCCGAACGGGACGCTTCGGGGGCTACACCTTC. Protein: CASRTGRFGGYTF.

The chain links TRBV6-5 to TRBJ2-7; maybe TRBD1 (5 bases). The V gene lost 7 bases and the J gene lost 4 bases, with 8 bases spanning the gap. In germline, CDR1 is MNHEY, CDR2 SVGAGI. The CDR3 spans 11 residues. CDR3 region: CASIKGYEQYF. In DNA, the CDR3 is TGTGCCAGCATCAAGGGGTACGAGCAGTACTTC.

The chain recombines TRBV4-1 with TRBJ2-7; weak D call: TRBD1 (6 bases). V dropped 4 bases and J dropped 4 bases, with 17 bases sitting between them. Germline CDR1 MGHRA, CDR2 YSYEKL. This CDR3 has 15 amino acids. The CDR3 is CASSPHSGHRYEQYF. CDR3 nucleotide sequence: TGCGCCAGCAGCCCACACTCGGGACACCGGTACGAGCAGTACTTC.

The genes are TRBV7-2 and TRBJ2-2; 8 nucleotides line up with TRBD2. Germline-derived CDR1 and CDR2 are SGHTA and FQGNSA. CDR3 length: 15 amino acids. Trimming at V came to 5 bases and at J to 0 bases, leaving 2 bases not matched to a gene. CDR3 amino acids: CASSQGLANTGELFF. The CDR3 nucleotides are TGTGCCAGCAGCCAGGGACTAGCGAACACCGGGGAGCTGTTTTTT.

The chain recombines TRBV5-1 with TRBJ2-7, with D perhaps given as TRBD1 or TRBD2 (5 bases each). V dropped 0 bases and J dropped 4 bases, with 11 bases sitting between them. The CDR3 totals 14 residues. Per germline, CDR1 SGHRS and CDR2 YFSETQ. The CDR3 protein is CASSLAGDPYEQYF. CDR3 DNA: TGCGCCAGCAGCTTGGCCGGGGACCCATACGAGCAGTACTTC.